The subject of this entry is one T cell receptor (beta chain). TCRdb recomputed calls from the RT-PCR reads with MiXCR, one row per CDR3 protein. Of 9,500 to 15,000 distinct CDR3 sequences listed, less than 25% are singletons. V was trimmed by 6 bases and J by 5 bases, leaving 17 bases between them. CDR3 length equals 14 residues. Germline V gene data show CDR1 as MNHEY and CDR2 as SMNVEV (reference sequence). These data come from a study of patients and donors after allogeneic stem cell transplantation. What was sequenced was blood, either unsorted or a sorted T cell fraction (not recorded which). The chain employs TRBV27 and TRBJ2-7; D assignment may be TRBD1 or TRBD2 (5 bases each). The receptor was derived from a human donor who was either an allogeneic HSCT recipient or a stem cell or donor lymphocyte infusion donor (not recorded which). It is not recorded whose cells these are; they may come from a transplant donor. CDR3 in DNA: TGTGCCAGCAGCCCTACCCCGGGACCCAACGAGCAGTACTTC. The encoded protein is CASSPTPGPNEQYF.